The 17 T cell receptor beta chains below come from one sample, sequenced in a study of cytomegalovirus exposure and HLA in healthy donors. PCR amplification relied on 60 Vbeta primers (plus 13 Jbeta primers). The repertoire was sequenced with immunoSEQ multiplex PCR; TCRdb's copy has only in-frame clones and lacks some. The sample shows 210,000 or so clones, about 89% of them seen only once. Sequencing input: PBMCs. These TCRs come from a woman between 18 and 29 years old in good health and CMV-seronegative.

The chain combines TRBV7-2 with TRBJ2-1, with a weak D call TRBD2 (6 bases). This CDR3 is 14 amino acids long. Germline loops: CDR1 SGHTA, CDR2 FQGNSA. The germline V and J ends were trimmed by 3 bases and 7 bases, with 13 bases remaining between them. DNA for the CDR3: TGTGCCAGCAGCTTCGGAGGGATTGGTAATGAGCAGTTCTTC. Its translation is CASSFGGIGNEQFF.

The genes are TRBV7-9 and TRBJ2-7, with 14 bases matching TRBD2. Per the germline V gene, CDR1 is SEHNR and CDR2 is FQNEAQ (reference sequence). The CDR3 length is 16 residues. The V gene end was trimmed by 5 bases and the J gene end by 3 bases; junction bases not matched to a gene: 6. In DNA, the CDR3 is TGTGCCAGCAGCGGGGGACTAGCGGGGGACTTCTACGAGCAGTACTTC. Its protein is CASSGGLAGDFYEQYF. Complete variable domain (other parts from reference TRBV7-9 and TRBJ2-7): DTGVSQNPRHKITKRGQNVTFRCDPISEHNRLYWYRQTLGQGPEFLTYFQNEAQLEKSRLLSDRFSAERPKGSFSTLEIQRTEQGDSAMYLCASSGGLAGDFYEQYFGPGTRLTVT.

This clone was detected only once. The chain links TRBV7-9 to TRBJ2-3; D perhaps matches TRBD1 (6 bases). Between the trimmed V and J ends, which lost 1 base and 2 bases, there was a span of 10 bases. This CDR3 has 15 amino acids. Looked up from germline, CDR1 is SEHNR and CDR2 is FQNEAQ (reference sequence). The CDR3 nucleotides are TGTGCCAGCAGCTTAGGACAGGTGAACACAGATACGCAGTATTTT. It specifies CASSLGQVNTDTQYF. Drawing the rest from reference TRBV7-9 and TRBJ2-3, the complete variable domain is DTGVSQNPRHKITKRGQNVTFRCDPISEHNRLYWYRQTLGQGPEFLTYFQNEAQLEKSRLLSDRFSAERPKGSFSTLEIQRTEQGDSAMYLCASSLGQVNTDTQYFGPGTRLTVL.

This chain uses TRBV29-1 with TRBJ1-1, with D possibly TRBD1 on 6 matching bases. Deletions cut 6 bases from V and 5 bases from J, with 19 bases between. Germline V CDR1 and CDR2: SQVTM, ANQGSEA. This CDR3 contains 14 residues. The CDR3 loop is CSVQKTGYLTEAFF. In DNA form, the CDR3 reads TGCAGCGTCCAAAAGACAGGATACTTGACTGAAGCTTTCTTT.

The CDR3 loop reads CASSPWTSSRETQYF. In DNA, the CDR3 is TGTGCCAGCAGTCCCTGGACATCTTCTCGGGAGACCCAGTACTTC. This chain uses TRBV27 with TRBJ2-5; TRBD1 might be the D (5 bases). This CDR3 contains 15 residues. Trimming took 5 bases from V and 5 from J, leaving 18 bases between them. From germline, CDR1 is MNHEY and CDR2 SMNVEV (reference sequence).

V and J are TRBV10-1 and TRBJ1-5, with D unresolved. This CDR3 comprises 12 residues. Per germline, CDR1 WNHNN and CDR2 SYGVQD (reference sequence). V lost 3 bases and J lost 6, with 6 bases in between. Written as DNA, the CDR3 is TGCGCCAGCAGTGATAGAGGTCAGCCCCAGCATTTT. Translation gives CASSDRGQPQHF.

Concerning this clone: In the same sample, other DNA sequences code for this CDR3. CDR3: CASSLKRTTYNEQFF. In DNA, the CDR3 is TGCGCCAGCAGCCTTAAACGGACTACCTACAATGAGCAGTTCTTC. This chain connects TRBV5-1 to TRBJ2-1; tentatively, D is TRBD2 (6 bases). This CDR3 spans 15 amino acids. Germline CDR1 and CDR2: SGHRS and YFSETQ. The V and J ends lost 4 bases and 2 bases respectively, with 13 bases between them.

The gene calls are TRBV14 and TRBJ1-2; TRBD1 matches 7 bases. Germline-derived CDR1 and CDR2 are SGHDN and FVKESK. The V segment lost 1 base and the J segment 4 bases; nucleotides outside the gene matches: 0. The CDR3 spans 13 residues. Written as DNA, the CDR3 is TGTGCCAGCAGCCAAGCAGGGGGCTATGGCTACACCTTC. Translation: CASSQAGGYGYTF.

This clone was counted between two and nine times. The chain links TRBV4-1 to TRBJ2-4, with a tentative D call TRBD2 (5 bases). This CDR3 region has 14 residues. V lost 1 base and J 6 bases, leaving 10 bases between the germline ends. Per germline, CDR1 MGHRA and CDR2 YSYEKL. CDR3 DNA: TGCGCCAGCAGCCAAGGGTCGCTAGCAAACATTCAGTACTTC. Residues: CASSQGSLANIQYF.

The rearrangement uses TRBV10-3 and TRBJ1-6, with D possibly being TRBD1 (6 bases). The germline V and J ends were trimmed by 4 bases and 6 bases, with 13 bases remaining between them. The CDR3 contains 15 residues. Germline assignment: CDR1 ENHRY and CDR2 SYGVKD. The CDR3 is CAISVGVQGNSPLHF. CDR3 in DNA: TGTGCCATCAGTGTTGGGGTACAGGGTAATTCACCCCTCCACTTT.

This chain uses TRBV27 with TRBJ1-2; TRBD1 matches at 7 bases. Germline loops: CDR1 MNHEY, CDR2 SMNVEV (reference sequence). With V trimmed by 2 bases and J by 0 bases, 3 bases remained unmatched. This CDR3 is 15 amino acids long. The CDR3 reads CASSLMQGANYGYTF. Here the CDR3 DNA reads TGTGCCAGCAGTTTAATGCAGGGGGCTAACTATGGCTACACCTTC.

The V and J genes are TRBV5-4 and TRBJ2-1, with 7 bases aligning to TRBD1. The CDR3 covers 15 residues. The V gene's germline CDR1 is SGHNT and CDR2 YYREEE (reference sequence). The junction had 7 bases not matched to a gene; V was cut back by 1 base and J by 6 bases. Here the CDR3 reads CASSLKSGGSNEQFF. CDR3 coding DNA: TGTGCCAGCAGCTTGAAATCAGGGGGATCCAATGAGCAGTTCTTC.

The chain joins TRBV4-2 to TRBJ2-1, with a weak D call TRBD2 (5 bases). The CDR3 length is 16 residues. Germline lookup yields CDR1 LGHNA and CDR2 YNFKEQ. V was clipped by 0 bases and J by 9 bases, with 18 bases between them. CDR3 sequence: CASSQEISQRRSEQFF. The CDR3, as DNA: TGTGCCAGCAGCCAAGAAATTTCTCAGCGGAGGAGTGAGCAGTTCTTC.

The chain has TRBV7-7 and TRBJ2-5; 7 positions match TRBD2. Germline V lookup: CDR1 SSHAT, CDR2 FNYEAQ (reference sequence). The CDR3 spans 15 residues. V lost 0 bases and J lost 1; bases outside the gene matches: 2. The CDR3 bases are TGTGCCAGCAGCTTAGCCGGGACTACCCAAGAGACCCAGTACTTC. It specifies CASSLAGTTQETQYF.

CDR3: CASSPYDNEQFF. The DNA of the CDR3 is TGTGCCAGCAGTCCCTACGACAATGAGCAGTTCTTC. The rearrangement uses TRBV7-8 and TRBJ2-1; unclear D gene. Germline V lookup: CDR1 SGHVS, CDR2 FQNEAQ. V lost 6 bases, J lost 5 bases, and 8 bases lay in between. The CDR3 loop spans 12 amino acids.

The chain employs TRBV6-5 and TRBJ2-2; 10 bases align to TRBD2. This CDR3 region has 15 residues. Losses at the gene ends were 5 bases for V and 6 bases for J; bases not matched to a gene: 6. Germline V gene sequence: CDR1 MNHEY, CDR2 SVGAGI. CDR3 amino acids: CASSRSGGVSGELFF. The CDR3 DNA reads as TGTGCCAGCAGTCGAAGCGGGGGGGTTTCCGGGGAGCTGTTTTTT.

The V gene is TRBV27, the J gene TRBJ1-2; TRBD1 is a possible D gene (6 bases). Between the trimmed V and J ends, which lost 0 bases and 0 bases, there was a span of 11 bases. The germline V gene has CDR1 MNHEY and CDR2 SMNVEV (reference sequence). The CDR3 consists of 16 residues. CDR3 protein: CASSLSVWGPNYGYTF. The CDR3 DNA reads TGTGCCAGCAGTTTATCGGTTTGGGGGCCTAACTATGGCTACACCTTC.